Listed here are 26 T cell receptor beta chains from one sample, sequenced in a study of human T cells and chemical hapten exposure. TCRdb analysed the RACE reads with MiXCR anew, one entry per CDR3 protein. The sample has roughly 130,000 distinct CDR3 sequences; around 8.2% are singletons. Time point reported: healthy volunteer bleed at 2 weeks. It was from unfractionated whole blood that total RNA was extracted. The sequencing sample was made of whole blood. The receptors come from a male donor in good health. Some clones in this sample may be carry-over from other donors' samples.

This clonotype appeared a few times. This chain uses TRBV7-9 with TRBJ2-3; weak D call: TRBD1 (7 bases). Trimming shortened V by 1 base and J by 1 base, and 9 bases separated the two germline ends. The germline V gene encodes CDR1 SEHNR and CDR2 FQNEAQ (reference sequence). This CDR3 is 15 amino acids long. CDR3 sequence reads: CASSLGGTGTDTQYF. CDR3 bases: TGTGCCAGCAGCTTAGGCGGGACAGGCACAGATACGCAGTATTTT.

The rearrangement joins TRBV12-3 or TRBV12-4 to TRBJ2-2, with 8 bases that match TRBD2. With V trimmed by 6 bases and J by 5 bases, 11 bases remained unmatched. The CDR3 has 16 amino acids. CDR3 nucleotide sequence: TGTGCCAGCAGATCCCCGGGGGGGATAGGAACCGGGGAGCTGTTTTTT. The encoded protein is CASRSPGGIGTGELFF.

This clonotype was observed a handful of times. V and J are TRBV20-1 and TRBJ2-1; TRBD2 aligns across 8 bases. Trimming took 6 bases from V and 4 from J; bases not matched to a gene: 11. CDR3 size: 15 residues. Germline V CDR1 and CDR2: DFQATT, SNEGSKA (reference sequence). CDR3 coding DNA: TGCAGTGCAGCGGGGGATACCGCAAATTACAATGAGCAGTTCTTC. It specifies CSAAGDTANYNEQFF.

The chain employs TRBV4-1 and TRBJ2-7, with D perhaps assigned TRBD1 or TRBD2 (5 bases each). V shed 0 bases and J shed 3 bases, with 12 bases lying between them. This CDR3 has 15 residues. Germline V gene lookup returns CDR1 MGHRA and CDR2 YSYEKL. This CDR3 reads CASSQDVRDGYEQYF. For the CDR3, the DNA is TGCGCCAGCAGCCAAGACGTGAGGGACGGCTACGAGCAGTACTTC.

The V call is TRBV2, the J call TRBJ2-7, with D possibly matching TRBD2 (6 bases). There are 15 residues in the CDR3. V shed 0 bases and J shed 2 bases, with 11 bases lying between them. CDR1 and CDR2 (germline): SNHLY, FYNNEI. The CDR3 loop is CASSEASGVTYEQYF. The CDR3 bases are TGTGCCAGCAGTGAAGCGTCGGGAGTGACCTACGAGCAGTACTTC.

J is TRBJ2-7 and V is TRBV21-1; the table calls TRBD1, which could not be checked here. TRBV21-1 is recorded as a pseudogene. The CDR3 sequence is 21 residues long. In nucleotides, the CDR3 is TGTGCCAGCAGCAAAGAGGCAGGGGCCCGTGCCGTAGGGTGCGGGCCATACGAGCAGTACTTC. Translation gives CASSKEAGARAVGCGPYEQYF.

This clonotype was observed at least ten times. This rearrangement joins TRBV10-3 to TRBJ2-7; tentatively, D is TRBD1 (6 bases). In germline, CDR1 is ENHRY, CDR2 SYGVKD. The CDR3 consists of 13 residues. V was pared by 7 bases and J by 4 bases, with 14 bases between. DNA of the CDR3: TGTGCCATCAATCCAGGGGATATTTACGAGCAGTACTTC. It translates to CAINPGDIYEQYF.

This clonotype was detected only a few times. V and J are TRBV7-3 and TRBJ2-1; D is tentatively TRBD1 or TRBD2 (5 bases each). CDR3 size: 15 residues. Trimming removed 5 bases from V and 5 bases from J, with 16 bases in between. The germline CDR1 and CDR2 sequences are SGHTA and FQGTGA. The CDR3 region is CASSRTGQGNNEQFF. The DNA for the CDR3 is TGTGCCAGCAGCAGAACGGGGCAGGGAAACAATGAGCAGTTCTTC.

The J gene is TRBJ2-1, the V gene TRBV4-3; TRBD1 might be the D (6 bases). There are 15 residues in the CDR3. Trimming left V 3 bases short and J 2 bases short, with 11 bases between. CDR1 is LGHNA and CDR2 is YSLEER in the germline V gene. CDR3 sequence: CASSQQQGTYNEQFF. The CDR3 coding sequence is TGCGCCAGCAGCCAGCAACAGGGTACCTACAATGAGCAGTTCTTC.

J is TRBJ1-4 and V is TRBV5-1; perhaps TRBD1 as D (5 bases). V was shortened by 6 bases and J by 6 bases, with 18 bases between the two germline ends. Per germline, CDR1 SGHRS and CDR2 YFSETQ. The CDR3 has 15 residues. The CDR3 DNA is TGCGCCAGCAAGAAGGGCCAGGGTTTCGATGAAAAACTGTTTTTT. Protein product: CASKKGQGFDEKLFF.

For this clonotype: The junction departs from germline at one end; a sequencing error may be responsible. The chain uses TRBV7-6 and TRBJ2-7; 7 bases agree with TRBD2. Looked up from germline, CDR1 is SGHVS and CDR2 is FNYEAQ. The CDR3 contains 15 residues. The CDR3 spells CANSLEREASYEQYF. The CDR3 nucleotides are TGTGCCAACAGCTTAGAACGGGAGGCCTCCTACGAGCAGTACTTC.

There are many counts of this clonotype. V is TRBV15 and J is TRBJ1-1; D is ambiguous. This CDR3 spans 14 amino acids. Trimming removed 0 bases from V and 0 bases from J, with 5 bases in between. CDR1 is LNHNV, CDR2 YYDKDF, per germline (reference sequence). The CDR3 DNA sequence: TGTGCCACCAGCAGAGATCGGGTGAACACTGAAGCTTTCTTT. This gives the protein CATSRDRVNTEAFF. The whole variable domain, filled in from reference TRBV15 and TRBJ1-1, reads DAMVIQNPRYQVTQFGKPVTLSCSQTLNHNVMYWYQQKSSQAPKLLFHYYDKDFNNEADTPDNFQSRRPNTSFCFLDIRSPGLGDTAMYLCATSRDRVNTEAFFGQGTRLTVV.

The sample holds a few counts of this clonotype. This chain connects TRBV5-1 to TRBJ2-1, with no clear D. The CDR3 spans 11 residues. Between the trimmed V and J ends, which lost 2 bases and 7 bases, there was a span of 4 bases. Germline V gives CDR1 SGHRS, CDR2 YFSETQ. In nucleotides, the CDR3 is TGCGCCAGCAGCTTAATGAATGAGCAGTTCTTC. It encodes CASSLMNEQFF.

The chain joins TRBV27 to TRBJ2-2; tentatively, D is TRBD1 (5 bases). Per germline, CDR1 MNHEY and CDR2 SMNVEV (reference sequence). The V and J ends lost 2 bases and 1 base respectively, with 11 bases between them. The CDR3 extends over 16 amino acids. The CDR3 sequence is CASSLLTDLNTGELFF. For the CDR3, the DNA is TGTGCCAGCAGTTTACTGACAGACTTGAACACCGGGGAGCTGTTTTTT.

In its sample, this clonotype was seen a few times. The CDR3 DNA follows: TGTGCCAGCAGCCTTCGACAGGGGCAAGGCACCGGGGAGCTGTTTTTT. Protein sequence: CASSLRQGQGTGELFF. The chain is built from TRBV4-2 and TRBJ2-2, with TRBD1 identical over 8 bases. Germline V gives CDR1 LGHNA, CDR2 YNFKEQ. V lost 4 bases and J lost 4; bases outside the gene matches: 8. The CDR3 extends over 16 amino acids.

This clonotype was seen a handful of times. The chain carries TRBV6-2 or TRBV6-3 and TRBJ2-3, with D possibly being TRBD2 (5 bases). The V end was cut by 2 bases, the J end by 13 bases, with 19 bases between. There are 14 residues in the CDR3. Germline CDR1 reads MNHEY; CDR2 reads SVGEGT. The DNA of the CDR3 is TGTGCCAGCAGTTACGGGAGTAGCCTCAAACAAAAGTATTTT. Translation gives CASSYGSSLKQKYF.

Many counts were recorded for this clonotype. The rearrangement links TRBV6-5 to TRBJ2-1; 8 positions match TRBD1. This CDR3 comprises 14 residues. Per germline, CDR1 MNHEY and CDR2 SVGAGI. Trimming at V came to 4 bases and at J to 7 bases, leaving 6 bases not matched to a gene. The CDR3 DNA reads TGTGCCAGCAGTTTAGGACAGGGCGGGAATGAGCAGTTCTTC. It yields the protein CASSLGQGGNEQFF.

This clonotype has only a few counts. V gene TRBV25-1 combines with J gene TRBJ1-2, with TRBD1 matching over 11 bases. The CDR3 has 17 residues. Germline-derived CDR1 and CDR2 are MGHDK and SYGVNS. The V gene end was trimmed by 3 bases and the J gene end by 4 bases; junction bases not matched to a gene: 10. The CDR3 reads CASSDQSGQGVGYGYTF. The DNA for the CDR3 is TGTGCCAGCAGTGACCAATCGGGACAGGGGGTCGGCTATGGCTACACCTTC.

The J gene is TRBJ2-1, the V gene TRBV14, with 9 positions matching TRBD2. CDR1 and CDR2 (germline): SGHDN, FVKESK. After removal of 0 bases from V and 5 bases from J, the junction contained 2 bases not matched to a gene. The CDR3 contains 15 residues. In nucleotides, the CDR3 is TGTGCCAGCAGCCAAGAGAAGCGGGGGGACAATGAGCAGTTCTTC. Its protein product is CASSQEKRGDNEQFF.

CDR3 in DNA: TGTGCCAGCAGCAAACGGGACAGTACCTACGAGCAGTACTTC. Translation: CASSKRDSTYEQYF. The chain carries TRBV21-1 and TRBJ2-7; TRBD1 is the table's D call and was not checked against the DNA. TRBV21-1 is given as a pseudogene. The length of the CDR3 is 14 residues.

The chain joins TRBV6-2 or TRBV6-3 to TRBJ1-6, with 7 bases that match TRBD1. Looked up from germline, CDR1 is MNHEY and CDR2 is SVGEGT. The CDR3 is 14 residues long. V shed 7 bases and J 13 bases; nucleotides not matched to a gene: 13. The chain's CDR3 is CASNLRGGARPLHF. The DNA for the CDR3 is TGTGCCAGCAACCTCAGGGGGGGTGCTCGGCCCCTCCACTTT.

The chain couples TRBV7-9 to TRBJ2-2; D uncertain. Germline V gene lookup returns CDR1 SEHNR and CDR2 FQNEAQ (reference sequence). The CDR3 is made up of 17 amino acids. Between the trimmed V and J ends, which lost 0 bases and 0 bases, there was a span of 11 bases. The CDR3 protein is CASSLAPPTPNTGELFF. The CDR3 bases are TGTGCCAGCAGCTTAGCCCCCCCCACCCCGAACACCGGGGAGCTGTTTTTT.

This clonotype appeared a few times. The rearrangement links TRBV7-9 to TRBJ2-1; D is perhaps TRBD2 (6 bases). Trimming pared 5 bases from V and 7 bases from J, leaving 15 bases between. This CDR3 comprises 14 residues. Germline V lookup: CDR1 SEHNR, CDR2 FQNEAQ (reference sequence). The CDR3, as DNA: TGTGCCAGCAGCGCATCCGGGACTCCGAATGAGCAGTTCTTC. It translates to CASSASGTPNEQFF.

In its sample, this clonotype was seen many times. The chain recombines TRBV12-3 or TRBV12-4 with TRBJ1-1; D gene unclear. There are 14 residues in the CDR3. Trimming left V 3 bases short and J 1 base short, with 9 bases between. The CDR3, as DNA: TGTGCCAGCAGTTTGGGCCCGGGGAACACTGAAGCTTTCTTT. Its translation: CASSLGPGNTEAFF.

This clonotype has at least ten counts. J is TRBJ2-7 and V is TRBV20-1; tentative D call: TRBD2 (5 bases). The germline CDR1 and CDR2 sequences are DFQATT and SNEGSKA (reference sequence). The CDR3 spans 13 residues. V shed 6 bases and J shed 0 bases, with 12 bases lying between them. CDR3 DNA: TGCAGTGCCACGAGGGTTAGCTCCTACGAGCAGTACTTC. It encodes CSATRVSSYEQYF.

This clonotype was recorded many times. The gene calls are TRBV5-1 and TRBJ1-1, with 9 bases aligning to TRBD1. The CDR3 runs 15 residues. The germline gives CDR1 SGHRS, CDR2 YFSETQ. Unmatched junction bases numbered 9, after V lost 4 bases and J lost 5 bases. CDR3 DNA: TGCGCCAGCAGCAGCGGACAGGGGCTGGTGACTGAAGCTTTCTTT. Translating it yields CASSSGQGLVTEAFF.